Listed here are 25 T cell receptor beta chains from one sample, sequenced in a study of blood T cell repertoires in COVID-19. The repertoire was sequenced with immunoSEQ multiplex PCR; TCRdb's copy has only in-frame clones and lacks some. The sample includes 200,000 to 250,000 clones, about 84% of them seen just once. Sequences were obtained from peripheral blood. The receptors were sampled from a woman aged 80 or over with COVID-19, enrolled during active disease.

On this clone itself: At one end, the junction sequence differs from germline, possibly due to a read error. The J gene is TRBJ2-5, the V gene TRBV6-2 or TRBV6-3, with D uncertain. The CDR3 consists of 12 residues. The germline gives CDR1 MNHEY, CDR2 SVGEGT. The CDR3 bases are TGTGCCAGCAGTTACTCGATGGCGGAGCCACACTTC. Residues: CASSYSMAEPHF.

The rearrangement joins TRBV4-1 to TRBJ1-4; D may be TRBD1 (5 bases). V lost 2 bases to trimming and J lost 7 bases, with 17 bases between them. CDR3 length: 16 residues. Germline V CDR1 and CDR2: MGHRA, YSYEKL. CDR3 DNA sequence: TGCGCCAGCAGCCAACCCGGGTCGCAAAGGGGTGAAAAACTGTTTTTT. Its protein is CASSQPGSQRGEKLFF.

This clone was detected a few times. The DNA of the CDR3 is TGTGCTAGTGGTTTGGTTGCCCAGGGTTCGGGAGCTTTCTTT. Translating gives CASGLVAQGSGAFF. This rearrangement joins TRBV12-5 to TRBJ1-1, with a tentative D call TRBD1 (5 bases). The length of the CDR3 is 14 residues. Trimming removed 0 bases from V and 10 bases from J, with 15 bases in between. Germline CDR1 and CDR2: LGHNT and FRNRAP.

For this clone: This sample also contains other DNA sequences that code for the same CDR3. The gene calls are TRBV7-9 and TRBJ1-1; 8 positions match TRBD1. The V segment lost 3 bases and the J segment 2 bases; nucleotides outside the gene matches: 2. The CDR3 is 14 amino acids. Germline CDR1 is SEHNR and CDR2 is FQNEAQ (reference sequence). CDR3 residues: CASSLGQVNTEAFF. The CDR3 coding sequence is TGTGCCAGCAGCTTGGGACAGGTAAACACTGAAGCTTTCTTT. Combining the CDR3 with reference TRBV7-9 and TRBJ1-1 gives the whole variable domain DTGVSQNPRHKITKRGQNVTFRCDPISEHNRLYWYRQTLGQGPEFLTYFQNEAQLEKSRLLSDRFSAERPKGSFSTLEIQRTEQGDSAMYLCASSLGQVNTEAFFGQGTRLTVV.

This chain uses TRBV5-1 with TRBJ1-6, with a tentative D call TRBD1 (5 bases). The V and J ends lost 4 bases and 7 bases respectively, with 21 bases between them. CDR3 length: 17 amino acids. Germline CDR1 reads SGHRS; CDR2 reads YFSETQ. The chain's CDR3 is CASSPIGVRGGNSPLHF. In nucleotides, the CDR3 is TGCGCCAGCAGCCCCATAGGGGTAAGGGGAGGCAATTCACCCCTCCACTTT.

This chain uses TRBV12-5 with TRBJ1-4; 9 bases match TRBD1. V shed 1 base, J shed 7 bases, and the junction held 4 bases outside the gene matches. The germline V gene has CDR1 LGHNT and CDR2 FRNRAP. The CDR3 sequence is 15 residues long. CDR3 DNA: TGTGCTAGTGGTTTGGCAACAGGGGGCATTGAAAAACTGTTTTTT. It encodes CASGLATGGIEKLFF.

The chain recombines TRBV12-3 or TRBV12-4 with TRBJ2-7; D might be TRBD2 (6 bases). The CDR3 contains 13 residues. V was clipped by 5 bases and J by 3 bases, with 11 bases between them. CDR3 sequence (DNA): TGTGCCAGCAGTATGGGACTCATCTACGAGCAGTACTTC. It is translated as CASSMGLIYEQYF.

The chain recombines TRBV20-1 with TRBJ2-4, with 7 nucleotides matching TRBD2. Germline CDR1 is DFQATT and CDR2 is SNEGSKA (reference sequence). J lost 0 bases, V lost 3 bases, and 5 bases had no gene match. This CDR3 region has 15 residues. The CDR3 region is CSASAGDAAKNIQYF. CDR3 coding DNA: TGCAGTGCTAGTGCGGGAGACGCAGCCAAAAACATTCAGTACTTC.

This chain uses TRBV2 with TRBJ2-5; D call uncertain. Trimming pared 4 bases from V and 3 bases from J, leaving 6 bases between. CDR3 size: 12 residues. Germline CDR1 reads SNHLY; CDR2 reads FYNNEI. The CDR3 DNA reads TGTGCCAGCAGTGGACGGGAAGAGACCCAGTACTTC. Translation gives CASSGREETQYF.

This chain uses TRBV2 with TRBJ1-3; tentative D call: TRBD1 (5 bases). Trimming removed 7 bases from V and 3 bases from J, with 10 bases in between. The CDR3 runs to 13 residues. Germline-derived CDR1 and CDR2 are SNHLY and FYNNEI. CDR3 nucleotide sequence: TGTGCCAGCACCGCGGGACTTGGAAACACCATATATTTT. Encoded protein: CASTAGLGNTIYF.

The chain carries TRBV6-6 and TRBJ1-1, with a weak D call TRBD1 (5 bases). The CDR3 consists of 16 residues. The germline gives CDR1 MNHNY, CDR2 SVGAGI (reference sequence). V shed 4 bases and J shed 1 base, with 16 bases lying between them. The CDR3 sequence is CASSSLLGRGNTEAFF. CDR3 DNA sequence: TGTGCCAGCAGTTCCCTCTTGGGGCGGGGGAACACTGAAGCTTTCTTT.

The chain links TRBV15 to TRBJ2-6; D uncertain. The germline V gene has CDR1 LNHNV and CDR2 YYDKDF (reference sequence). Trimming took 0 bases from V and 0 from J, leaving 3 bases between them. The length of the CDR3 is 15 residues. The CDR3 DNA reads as TGTGCCACCAGCAGAGAGAGCTCTGGGGCCAACGTCCTGACTTTC. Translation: CATSRESSGANVLTF.

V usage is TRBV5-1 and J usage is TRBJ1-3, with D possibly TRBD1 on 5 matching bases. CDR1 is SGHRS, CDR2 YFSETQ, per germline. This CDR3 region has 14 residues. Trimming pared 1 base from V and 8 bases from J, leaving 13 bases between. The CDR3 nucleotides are TGCGCCAGCAGCTTGAGGTCCCTAGGGGACACCATATATTTT. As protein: CASSLRSLGDTIYF. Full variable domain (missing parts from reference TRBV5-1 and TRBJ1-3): KAGVTQTPRYLIKTRGQQVTLSCSPISGHRSVSWYQQTPGQGLQFLFEYFSETQRNKGNFPGRFSGRQFSNSRSEMNVSTLELGDSALYLCASSLRSLGDTIYFGEGSWLTVV.

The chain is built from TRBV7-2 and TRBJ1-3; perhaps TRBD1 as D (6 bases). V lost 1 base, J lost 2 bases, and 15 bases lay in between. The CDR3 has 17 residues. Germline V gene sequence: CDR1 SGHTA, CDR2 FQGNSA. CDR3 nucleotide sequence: TGTGCCAGCAGCTTAGTGGCACCTCAGGGGCCTGGAAACACCATATATTTT. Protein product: CASSLVAPQGPGNTIYF.

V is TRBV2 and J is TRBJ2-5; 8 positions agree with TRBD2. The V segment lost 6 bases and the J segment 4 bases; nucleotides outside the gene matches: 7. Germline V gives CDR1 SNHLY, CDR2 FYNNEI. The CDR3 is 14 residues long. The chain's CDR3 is CASRSGTSGETQYF. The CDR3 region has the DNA TGTGCCAGCAGGAGCGGGACTAGTGGAGAGACCCAGTACTTC.

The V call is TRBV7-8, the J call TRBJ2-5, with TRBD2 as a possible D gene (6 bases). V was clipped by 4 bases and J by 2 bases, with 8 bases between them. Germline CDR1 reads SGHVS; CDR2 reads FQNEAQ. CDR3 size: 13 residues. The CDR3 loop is CASSSGGQETQYF. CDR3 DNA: TGTGCCAGCAGCTCCGGGGGACAAGAGACCCAGTACTTC.

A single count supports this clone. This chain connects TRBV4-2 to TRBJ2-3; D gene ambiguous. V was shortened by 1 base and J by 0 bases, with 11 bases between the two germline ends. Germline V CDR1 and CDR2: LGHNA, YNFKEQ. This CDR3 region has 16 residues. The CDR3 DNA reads TGTGCCAGCAGCCAAGTCCCGGGTGGAAGCACAGATACGCAGTATTTT. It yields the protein CASSQVPGGSTDTQYF.

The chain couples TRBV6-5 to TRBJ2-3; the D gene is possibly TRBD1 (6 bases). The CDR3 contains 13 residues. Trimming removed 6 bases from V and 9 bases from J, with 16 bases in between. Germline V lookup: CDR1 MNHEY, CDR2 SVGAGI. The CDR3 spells CASRGQGTLTQYF. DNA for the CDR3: TGTGCCAGCAGGGGCCAGGGGACGCTCACGCAGTATTTT.

The CDR3 DNA sequence: TGTGCCAGCAGTCAATTCAGGGGGCGCACTGAAGCTTTCTTT. Translating it yields CASSQFRGRTEAFF. The chain joins TRBV6-5 to TRBJ1-1, with 8 nucleotides matching TRBD1. Germline V gene data show CDR1 as MNHEY and CDR2 as SVGAGI. Losses at the gene ends were 5 bases for V and 4 bases for J; bases not matched to a gene: 6. The CDR3 extends over 14 amino acids.

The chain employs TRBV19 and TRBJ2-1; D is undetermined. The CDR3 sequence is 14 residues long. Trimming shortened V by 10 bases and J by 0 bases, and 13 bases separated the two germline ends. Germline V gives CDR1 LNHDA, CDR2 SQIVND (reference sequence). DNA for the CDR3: TGTGCCACCCCCCCGTTGAGCTCCTACAATGAGCAGTTCTTC. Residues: CATPPLSSYNEQFF.

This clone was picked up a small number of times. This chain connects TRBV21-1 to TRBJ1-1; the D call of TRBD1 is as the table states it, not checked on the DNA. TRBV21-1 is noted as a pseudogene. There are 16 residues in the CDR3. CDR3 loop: CASSHPGQLLNTEAFF. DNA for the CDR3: TGTGCCAGCAGTCATCCGGGACAGCTTTTGAACACTGAAGCTTTCTTT.

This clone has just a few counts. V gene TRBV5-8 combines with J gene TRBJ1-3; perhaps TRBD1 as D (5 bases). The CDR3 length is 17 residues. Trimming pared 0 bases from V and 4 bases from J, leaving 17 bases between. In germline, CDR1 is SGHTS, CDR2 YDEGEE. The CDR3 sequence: CASSLVLVSGQGNTIYF. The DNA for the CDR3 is TGTGCCAGCAGCTTGGTATTGGTATCAGGGCAGGGAAACACCATATATTTT.

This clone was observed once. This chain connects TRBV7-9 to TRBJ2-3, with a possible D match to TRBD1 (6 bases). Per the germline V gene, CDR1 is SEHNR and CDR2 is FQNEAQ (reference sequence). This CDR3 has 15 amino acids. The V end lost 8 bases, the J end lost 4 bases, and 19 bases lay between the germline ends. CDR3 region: CASVSLRQGPDTQYF. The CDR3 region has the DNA TGTGCCAGCGTCTCCCTGAGGCAGGGGCCAGATACGCAGTATTTT.

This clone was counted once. The CDR3 here is CASSTGTGGQFF. The DNA of the CDR3 is TGTGCCAGCAGTACCGGGACAGGGGGGCAGTTCTTC. The chain recombines TRBV6-5 with TRBJ2-1, with 11 bases matching TRBD1. Germline loops: CDR1 MNHEY, CDR2 SVGAGI. The CDR3 covers 12 residues. The junction had 3 bases not matched to a gene; V was cut back by 5 bases and J by 12 bases.

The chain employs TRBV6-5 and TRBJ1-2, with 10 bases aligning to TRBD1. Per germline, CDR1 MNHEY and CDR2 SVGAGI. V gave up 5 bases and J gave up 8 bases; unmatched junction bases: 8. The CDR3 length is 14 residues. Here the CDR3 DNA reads TGTGCCAGCAGTCCCGGACAGGGGGGGGCCGGCTACACCTTC. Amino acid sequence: CASSPGQGGAGYTF.